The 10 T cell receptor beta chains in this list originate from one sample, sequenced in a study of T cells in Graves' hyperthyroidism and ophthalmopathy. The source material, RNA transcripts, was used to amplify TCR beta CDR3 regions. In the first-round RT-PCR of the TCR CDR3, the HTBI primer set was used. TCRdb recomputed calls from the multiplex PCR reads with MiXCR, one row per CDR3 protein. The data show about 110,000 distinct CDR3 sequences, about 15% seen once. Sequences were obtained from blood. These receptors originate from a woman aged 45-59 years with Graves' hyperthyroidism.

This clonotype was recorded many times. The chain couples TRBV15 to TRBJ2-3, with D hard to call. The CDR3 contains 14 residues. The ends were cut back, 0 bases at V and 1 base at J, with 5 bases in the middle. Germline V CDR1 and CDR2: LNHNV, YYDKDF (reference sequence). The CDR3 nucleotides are TGTGCCACCAGCAGAGATAAGGGCACAGATACGCAGTATTTT. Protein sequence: CATSRDKGTDTQYF.

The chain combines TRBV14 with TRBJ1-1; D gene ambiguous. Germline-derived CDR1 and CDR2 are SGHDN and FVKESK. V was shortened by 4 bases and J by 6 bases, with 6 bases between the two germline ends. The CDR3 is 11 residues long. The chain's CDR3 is CASSRRAEAFF. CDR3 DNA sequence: TGTGCCAGCAGCCGAAGGGCTGAAGCTTTCTTT.

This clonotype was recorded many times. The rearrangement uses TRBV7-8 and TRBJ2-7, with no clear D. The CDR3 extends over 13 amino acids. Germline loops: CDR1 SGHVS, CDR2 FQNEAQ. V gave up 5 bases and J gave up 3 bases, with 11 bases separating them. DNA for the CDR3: TGTGCCAGCAGCCCCGACACCCTCTACGAGCAGTACGTC. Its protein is CASSPDTLYEQYV.

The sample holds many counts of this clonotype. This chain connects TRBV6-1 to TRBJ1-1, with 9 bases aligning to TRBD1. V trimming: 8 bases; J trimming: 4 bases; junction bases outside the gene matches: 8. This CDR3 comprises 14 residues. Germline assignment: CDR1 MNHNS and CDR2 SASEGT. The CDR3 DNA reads TGTGCCAGCGAAGACAGGGGGTTCGGCACTGAAGCTTTCTTT. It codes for CASEDRGFGTEAFF.

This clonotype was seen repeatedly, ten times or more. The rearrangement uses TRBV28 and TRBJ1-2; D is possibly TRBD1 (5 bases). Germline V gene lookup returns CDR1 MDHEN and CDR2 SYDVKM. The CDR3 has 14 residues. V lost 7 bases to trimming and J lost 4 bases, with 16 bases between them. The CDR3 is CASTQGGAPYGYTF. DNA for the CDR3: TGTGCCAGCACTCAGGGAGGCGCACCCTATGGCTACACCTTC.

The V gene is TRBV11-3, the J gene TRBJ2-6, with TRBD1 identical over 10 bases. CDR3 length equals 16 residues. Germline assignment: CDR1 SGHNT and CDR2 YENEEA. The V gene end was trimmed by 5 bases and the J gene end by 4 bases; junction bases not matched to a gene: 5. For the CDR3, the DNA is TGTGCCAGCAGCACGCGACAGGGGGCCGGGGCCAACGTCCTGACTTTC. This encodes CASSTRQGAGANVLTF. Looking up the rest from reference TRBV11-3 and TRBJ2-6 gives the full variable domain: EAGVVQSPRYKIIEKKQPVAFWCNPISGHNTLYWYLQNLGQGPELLIRYENEEAVDDSQLPKDRFSAERLKGVDSTLKIQPAELGDSAVYLCASSTRQGAGANVLTFGAGSRLTVL.

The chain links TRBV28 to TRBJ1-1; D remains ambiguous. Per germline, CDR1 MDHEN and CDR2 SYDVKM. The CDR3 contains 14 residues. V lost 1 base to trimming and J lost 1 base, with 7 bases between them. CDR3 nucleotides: TGTGCCAGCAGTTTATCCGGAAGGAACACTGAAGCTTTCTTT. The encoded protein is CASSLSGRNTEAFF.

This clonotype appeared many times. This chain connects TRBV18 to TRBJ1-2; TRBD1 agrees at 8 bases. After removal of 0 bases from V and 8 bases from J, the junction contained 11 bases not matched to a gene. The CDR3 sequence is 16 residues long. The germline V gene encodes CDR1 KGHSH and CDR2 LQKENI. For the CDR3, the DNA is TGTGCCAGCTCACCACCACAGGGGGGACAGTCTCGAGGCTACACCTTC. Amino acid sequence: CASSPPQGGQSRGYTF. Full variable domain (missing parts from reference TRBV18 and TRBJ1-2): NAGVMQNPRHLVRRRGQEARLRCSPMKGHSHVYWYRQLPEEGLKFMVYLQKENIIDESGMPKERFSAEFPKEGPSILRIQQVVRGDSAAYFCASSPPQGGQSRGYTFGSGTRLTVV.

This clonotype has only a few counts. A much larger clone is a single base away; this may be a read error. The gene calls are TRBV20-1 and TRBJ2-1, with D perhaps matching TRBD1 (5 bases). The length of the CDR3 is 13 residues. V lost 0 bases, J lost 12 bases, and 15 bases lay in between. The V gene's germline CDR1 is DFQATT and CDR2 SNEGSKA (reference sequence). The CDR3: CSARDTGVDGQFF. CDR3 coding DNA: TGCAGTGCTAGAGATACAGGCGTCGATGGGCAGTTCTTC.

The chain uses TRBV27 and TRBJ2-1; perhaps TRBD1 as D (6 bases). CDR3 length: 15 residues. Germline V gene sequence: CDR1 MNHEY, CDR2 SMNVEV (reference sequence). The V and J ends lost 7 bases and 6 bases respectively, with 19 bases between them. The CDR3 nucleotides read TGTGCCAGCAACCCTCCAGGACAGCCTCTCAATGAGCAGTTCTTC. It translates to CASNPPGQPLNEQFF.